What follows are 26 T cell receptor beta chains derived from one specimen sequenced in a study of blood T cell repertoires in COVID-19. This table comes from immunoSEQ multiplex PCR, and its TCRdb copy is limited to in-frame clones, with some not included. The sample yields 360,000 or so clones, roughly 90% seen once. Sequencing was carried out using PBMCs or T cells enriched from blood (not recorded which). The source of these receptors is a woman aged 25 to 39 who had been exposed to COVID-19.

The chain employs TRBV2 and TRBJ1-2; TRBD1 agrees at 10 bases. Trimming removed 5 bases from V and 2 bases from J; junction bases left unmatched: 2. The V gene's germline CDR1 is SNHLY and CDR2 FYNNEI. The CDR3 extends over 14 amino acids. The CDR3 DNA reads as TGTGCCAGCAGTTGGACAGGGGGAAACTATGGCTACACCTTC. Translated, it gives CASSWTGGNYGYTF.

The gene calls are TRBV12-3 or TRBV12-4 and TRBJ2-1, with D uncertain. The CDR3 totals 11 residues. Deletions cut 4 bases from V and 8 bases from J, with 6 bases between. The CDR3, as DNA: TGTGCCAGCAGTTCTGTCTATGAGCAGTTCTTC. Its translation: CASSSVYEQFF.

The sample holds many counts of this clone. V usage is TRBV5-1 and J usage is TRBJ1-2, with 9 bases lining up with TRBD1. With 4 bases clipped from V and 7 bases from J, the junction kept 8 bases outside the gene matches. The CDR3 sequence is 14 residues long. CDR1 is SGHRS and CDR2 is YFSETQ in the germline V gene. As DNA, the CDR3 is TGCGCCAGCAGCCCGGACAGGGGAATGCGTGGCTACACCTTC. It translates to CASSPDRGMRGYTF.

This CDR3 is CASSEQGANTGELFF. The DNA of the CDR3 is TGTGCCAGCAGCGAACAGGGAGCGAACACCGGGGAGCTGTTTTTT. The rearrangement joins TRBV9 to TRBJ2-2; possible D gene TRBD1, 6 bases. Trimming removed 3 bases from V and 0 bases from J, with 9 bases in between. CDR1 is SGDLS and CDR2 is YYNGEE in the germline V gene. The CDR3 has 15 residues.

This chain links TRBV27 with TRBJ2-7; 11 bases agree with TRBD2. After removal of 6 bases from V and 4 bases from J, the junction contained 2 bases not matched to a gene. Germline assignment: CDR1 MNHEY and CDR2 SMNVEV (reference sequence). This CDR3 has 13 residues. CDR3 DNA sequence: TGTGCCAGCAGCTGGACTAGCGGGTACGAGCAGTACTTC. Protein product: CASSWTSGYEQYF.

In its sample, this clone was seen once. This chain joins TRBV7-2 and TRBJ2-5; D is possibly TRBD1 (5 bases). The CDR3 sequence is 14 residues long. Trimming shortened V by 1 base and J by 6 bases, and 12 bases separated the two germline ends. Germline CDR1 SGHTA, CDR2 FQGNSA. CDR3 in DNA: TGTGCCAGCAGCTTAGGTCAGGGTATGAAGACCCAGTACTTC. Encoded protein: CASSLGQGMKTQYF.

This clone was seen once. The chain combines TRBV7-9 with TRBJ1-5, with a weak D call TRBD1 (5 bases). The CDR3 sequence is 12 residues long. V lost 8 bases, J lost 7 bases, and 12 bases lay in between. Germline values: CDR1 SEHNR, CDR2 FQNEAQ (reference sequence). CDR3 DNA: TGTGCCAGCGGGGAAGGGGTGCAGCCCCAGCATTTT. Its translation: CASGEGVQPQHF.

The chain recombines TRBV7-6 with TRBJ2-2; 8 positions match TRBD2. Germline V gene data show CDR1 as SGHVS and CDR2 as FNYEAQ. This CDR3 region has 17 residues. The ends lost 1 base at V and 2 bases at J; junction bases unmatched: 6. CDR3 nucleotides: TGTGCCAGCAGCTTAGGGGTAGCGGGATCCAACACCGGGGAGCTGTTTTTT. Protein: CASSLGVAGSNTGELFF.

J is TRBJ2-1 and V is TRBV5-1; 14 bases line up with TRBD2. CDR1 is SGHRS, CDR2 YFSETQ, per germline. This CDR3 comprises 17 residues. Trimming cost V 3 bases and J 3 bases; bases outside gene matches: 5. CDR3 nucleotides: TGCGCCAGCAGCTCGGGACTAGCGGGAGTCATCTACAATGAGCAGTTCTTC. This encodes CASSSGLAGVIYNEQFF.

The chain couples TRBV4-1 to TRBJ2-3; 13 bases line up with TRBD2. The length of the CDR3 is 16 residues. After removal of 3 bases from V and 3 bases from J, the junction contained 3 bases not matched to a gene. Germline V gene sequence: CDR1 MGHRA, CDR2 YSYEKL. The CDR3 DNA sequence: TGCGCCAGCAGCCAGGAACTAGCGGGAGGGACAGATACGCAGTATTTT. Encoded protein: CASSQELAGGTDTQYF.

The chain uses TRBV7-8 and TRBJ1-5; 12 bases line up with TRBD1. CDR1 SGHVS and CDR2 FQNEAQ come from the germline V gene. The CDR3 consists of 15 residues. Trimming at V came to 7 bases and at J to 4 bases, leaving 5 bases not matched to a gene. The chain's CDR3 is CASTRDRGRNQPQHF. The CDR3 DNA reads TGTGCCAGCACCAGGGACAGGGGGCGGAATCAGCCCCAGCATTTT. The entire variable domain, with the rest obtained from reference TRBV7-8 and TRBJ1-5, is as follows: GAGVSQSPRYKVAKRGQDVALRCDPISGHVSLFWYQQALGQGPEFLTYFQNEAQLDKSGLPSDRFFAERPEGSVSTLKIQRTQQEDSAVYLCASTRDRGRNQPQHFGDGTRLSIL.

The chain couples TRBV10-3 to TRBJ1-2, with D perhaps matching TRBD1 (6 bases). CDR3 length: 16 residues. Per the germline V gene, CDR1 is ENHRY and CDR2 is SYGVKD. Trimming left V 3 bases short and J 4 bases short, with 18 bases between. The CDR3 loop is CAISDDGTYLSYGYTF. CDR3 coding DNA: TGTGCCATCAGTGATGACGGGACATATTTAAGCTATGGCTACACCTTC.

The V gene is TRBV6-5, the J gene TRBJ2-7; 14 bases are a match to TRBD2. The V and J ends lost 6 bases and 0 bases, in that order; junction bases with no gene match: 1. Germline CDR1 reads MNHEY; CDR2 reads SVGAGI. This CDR3 has 15 amino acids. CDR3 coding DNA: TGTGCCAGCAGCGGACTAGCGGGAGGCTCCTACGAGCAGTACTTC. The encoded protein is CASSGLAGGSYEQYF.

CDR3 nucleotides: TGTGCCACCAGTGATTACCACTTGAACAATGAGCAGTTCTTC. It codes for CATSDYHLNNEQFF. The chain joins TRBV24-1 to TRBJ2-1; D call uncertain. This CDR3 spans 14 amino acids. Germline V gene sequence: CDR1 KGHDR, CDR2 SFDVKD. Trimming shortened V by 2 bases and J by 5 bases, and 9 bases separated the two germline ends.

The V call is TRBV3-1 (or the pseudogene TRBV3-2), the J call TRBJ2-6; the D is unclear. CDR1 and CDR2 (germline): LGHDT, YNNKEL (reference sequence). V was pared by 0 bases and J by 4 bases, with 13 bases between. This CDR3 has 17 residues. DNA for the CDR3: TGTGCCAGCAGCCAAGATAGTAGAACTTGGGGGGCCAACGTCCTGACTTTC. Translating it yields CASSQDSRTWGANVLTF.

This sequence joins TRBV11-2 and TRBJ1-1; 9 bases agree with TRBD1. CDR3 length: 13 residues. The V gene end was trimmed by 6 bases and the J gene end by 6 bases; junction bases not matched to a gene: 5. Germline V CDR1 and CDR2: SGHAT, FQNNGV. CDR3 nucleotide sequence: TGTGCCAGCAGGTTTACAGGGGGCGCTGAAGCTTTCTTT. Amino acid sequence: CASRFTGGAEAFF.

V usage is TRBV28 and J usage is TRBJ2-3; 9 bases are a match to TRBD1. Per the germline V gene, CDR1 is MDHEN and CDR2 is SYDVKM. The CDR3 spans 14 residues. The trim removed 6 bases at V and 5 bases at J, leaving 6 bases unmatched. The CDR3 region has the DNA TGTGCCAGCAGCCAAGGGACAGGGTTAGATACGCAGTATTTT. Translating it yields CASSQGTGLDTQYF.

The chain links TRBV6-4 to TRBJ2-1; the match to TRBD2 covers 7 bases. J gave up 0 bases and V 0 bases, and 2 bases lay outside the gene matches. Germline V gives CDR1 MRHNA, CDR2 SNTAGT. The CDR3 is made up of 16 amino acids. CDR3 in DNA: TGTGCCAGCAGTGACTCCCCGGGAGGCTCCTACAATGAGCAGTTCTTC. Translating it yields CASSDSPGGSYNEQFF.

J is TRBJ1-5 and V is TRBV19; D unresolved. With 1 base removed from V and 0 bases from J, the gap between germline ends came to 13 bases. The germline V gene encodes CDR1 LNHDA and CDR2 SQIVND (reference sequence). This CDR3 has 17 amino acids. The CDR3 sequence: CASSIGTVIVSNQPQHF. As DNA, the CDR3 is TGTGCCAGTAGTATAGGTACAGTGATAGTTAGCAATCAGCCCCAGCATTTT.

This clone appeared a single time. This rearrangement joins TRBV7-8 to TRBJ2-7; D perhaps matches TRBD1 (6 bases). The CDR3 contains 14 residues. Germline CDR1 and CDR2: SGHVS and FQNEAQ. V lost 5 bases and J lost 0, with 11 bases in between. The CDR3 here is CASSADRSSYEQYF. CDR3 in DNA: TGTGCCAGCAGCGCTGACAGGAGCTCCTACGAGCAGTACTTC. The variable domain in full, with the rest retrieved from reference TRBV7-8 and TRBJ2-7, is GAGVSQSPRYKVAKRGQDVALRCDPISGHVSLFWYQQALGQGPEFLTYFQNEAQLDKSGLPSDRFFAERPEGSVSTLKIQRTQQEDSAVYLCASSADRSSYEQYFGPGTRLTVT.

V usage is TRBV5-6 and J usage is TRBJ1-5; weak D call: TRBD1 (6 bases). CDR3 size: 15 residues. Between the trimmed V and J ends, which lost 1 base and 5 bases, there was a span of 13 bases. Germline CDR1 reads SGHDT; CDR2 reads YYEEEE. The CDR3 nucleotides are TGTGCCAGCAGCTTGTTAGGGGGTAGGGATCAGCCCCAGCATTTT. Protein sequence: CASSLLGGRDQPQHF.

The CDR3 sequence is CASSEAGLAGGYNEQFF. CDR3 DNA sequence: TGTGCCAGCAGTGAAGCGGGACTAGCGGGAGGGTACAATGAGCAGTTCTTC. This chain uses TRBV2 with TRBJ2-1, with 16 positions matching TRBD2. This CDR3 has 17 amino acids. Trimming removed 0 bases from V and 4 bases from J; junction bases left unmatched: 0. CDR1 is SNHLY, CDR2 FYNNEI, per germline.

Concerning this clone: Distinct nucleotide sequences in the sample also encode this CDR3. The V gene is TRBV29-1, the J gene TRBJ1-1; possible D gene TRBD1, 5 bases. From germline, CDR1 is SQVTM and CDR2 ANQGSEA. Trimming took off 1 base at V and 1 base at J, with 7 bases between the two ends. The CDR3 loop spans 13 amino acids. The CDR3 reads CSVEGGGNTEAFF. In DNA, the CDR3 is TGCAGCGTTGAAGGGGGGGGGAACACTGAAGCTTTCTTT. Complete variable domain (other parts from reference TRBV29-1 and TRBJ1-1): SAVISQKPSRDICQRGTSLTIQCQVDSQVTMMFWYRQQPGQSLTLIATANQGSEATYESGFVIDKFPISRPNLTFSTLTVSNMSPEDSSIYLCSVEGGGNTEAFFGQGTRLTVV.

The J gene is TRBJ1-5, the V gene TRBV7-9, with TRBD1 as a possible D gene (5 bases). The CDR3 runs to 15 residues. Germline CDR1 SEHNR, CDR2 FQNEAQ (reference sequence). Trimming took off 8 bases at V and 2 bases at J, with 16 bases between the two ends. Here the CDR3 DNA reads TGTGCCAGCGGGCTGGGGCAGGGCCGCAATCAGCCCCAGCATTTT. Its protein product is CASGLGQGRNQPQHF.

The chain joins TRBV27 to TRBJ2-7, with D maybe TRBD2 (5 bases). The CDR3 is made up of 12 amino acids. V lost 7 bases and J lost 11, with 18 bases in between. CDR1 and CDR2 from the germline V gene are MNHEY and SMNVEV (reference sequence). The CDR3 DNA reads as TGTGCCAGCATCACCCCCGGAGGAGAAGAGTACTTC. Translation: CASITPGGEEYF.

The chain combines TRBV5-4 with TRBJ2-7; a possible D gene is TRBD2 (5 bases). Trimming removed 0 bases from V and 7 bases from J, with 11 bases in between. The germline CDR1 and CDR2 sequences are SGHNT and YYREEE (reference sequence). The length of the CDR3 is 13 residues. The CDR3 DNA sequence: TGTGCCAGCAGCTTGGATGAGGGCCGGGAGCAGTACTTC. Translating gives CASSLDEGREQYF.